This is a list of T cell receptor beta chains from one sample in a study of T-cell memory formation after mild COVID-19. A single record per CDR3 protein comes from TCRdb applying MiXCR to the 5' RACE reads. Of under 250,000 distinct CDR3 sequences listed, around 26% were seen once; the top ten hold about an eighth. Sequences were obtained from PBMCs or a T cell subset sorted from them (not recorded which). The source is an adult woman who had mild COVID-19 (a few samples of this study predate the infection). Cell type and time point are not known. The CDR3 runs from the conserved cysteine through the conserved F or W. The order of the fields is J gene, D gene, V gene, clone size, CDR3 protein, CDR3 DNA. D genes are given only for firm matches. Size is omitted from some rows. Given values are once, few, many or a class for expanded clones.

J gene: TRBJ2-3; D gene: NA; V gene: TRBV12-3/TRBV12-4; clone size: few; CDR3 protein: CASSFKQTDTQYF; CDR3 DNA: TGTGCCAGCAGTTTTAAACAGACAGATACGCAGTATTTT
J gene: TRBJ2-1; D gene: NA; V gene: TRBV7-2; clone size: few; CDR3 protein: CASRSIGGRSYNEQFF; CDR3 DNA: TGTGCCAGCAGATCAATAGGGGGGAGGTCCTACAATGAGCAGTTCTTC
J gene: TRBJ2-3; D gene: TRBD2; V gene: TRBV20-1; clone size: NA; CDR3 protein: CSALAGGRTDTQYF; CDR3 DNA: TGCAGTGCTCTAGCGGGAGGAAGAACAGATACGCAGTATTTT
J gene: TRBJ2-1; D gene: TRBD1; V gene: TRBV29-1; clone size: few; CDR3 protein: CSVRDRSYNEQFF; CDR3 DNA: TGCAGCGTTCGGGACAGATCCTACAATGAGCAGTTCTTC
J gene: TRBJ2-5; D gene: NA; V gene: TRBV10-3; clone size: NA; CDR3 protein: CAISVKGETQYF; CDR3 DNA: TGTGCCATCAGTGTGAAGGGGGAGACCCAGTACTTC
J gene: TRBJ2-7; D gene: NA; V gene: TRBV7-9; clone size: few; CDR3 protein: CASSLSDNLQYF; CDR3 DNA: TGTGCCAGCAGCCTTTCGGACAATCTGCAGTACTTC
J gene: TRBJ2-7; D gene: TRBD1; V gene: TRBV24-1; clone size: few; CDR3 protein: CATSERQGAGEQYF; CDR3 DNA: TGTGCCACCAGTGAGAGGCAGGGGGCTGGCGAGCAGTACTTC
J gene: TRBJ2-7; D gene: TRBD1; V gene: TRBV7-6; clone size: NA; CDR3 protein: CASSGGQGEQYF; CDR3 DNA: TGTGCCAGCAGCGGCGGACAGGGCGAGCAGTACTTC
J gene: TRBJ2-1; D gene: TRBD2; V gene: TRBV24-1; clone size: few; CDR3 protein: CATSDIRTSGGYEQFF; CDR3 DNA: TGTGCCACCAGTGATATTCGGACTAGCGGGGGTTATGAGCAGTTCTTC
J gene: TRBJ1-2; D gene: NA; V gene: TRBV20-1; clone size: few; CDR3 protein: CSATQEASYTF; CDR3 DNA: TGCAGTGCTACTCAAGAGGCCTCCTACACCTTC